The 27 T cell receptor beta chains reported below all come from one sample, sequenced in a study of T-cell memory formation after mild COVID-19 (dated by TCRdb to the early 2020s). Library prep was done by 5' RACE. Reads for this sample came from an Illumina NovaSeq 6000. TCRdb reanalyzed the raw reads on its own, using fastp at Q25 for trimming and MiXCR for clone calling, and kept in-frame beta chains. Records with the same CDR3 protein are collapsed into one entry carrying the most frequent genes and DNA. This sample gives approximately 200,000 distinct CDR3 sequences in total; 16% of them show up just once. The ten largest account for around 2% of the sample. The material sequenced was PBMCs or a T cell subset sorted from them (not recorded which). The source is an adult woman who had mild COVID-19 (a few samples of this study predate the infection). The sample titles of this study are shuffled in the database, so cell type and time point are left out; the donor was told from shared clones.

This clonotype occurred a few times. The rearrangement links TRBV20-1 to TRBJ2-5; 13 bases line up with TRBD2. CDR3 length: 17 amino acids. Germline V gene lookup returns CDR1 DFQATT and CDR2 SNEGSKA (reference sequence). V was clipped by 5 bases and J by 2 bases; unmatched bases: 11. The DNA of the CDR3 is TGCAGTGCTCCTAGACTAGCGGGAGGCATTACACAAGAGACCCAGTACTTC. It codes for CSAPRLAGGITQETQYF.

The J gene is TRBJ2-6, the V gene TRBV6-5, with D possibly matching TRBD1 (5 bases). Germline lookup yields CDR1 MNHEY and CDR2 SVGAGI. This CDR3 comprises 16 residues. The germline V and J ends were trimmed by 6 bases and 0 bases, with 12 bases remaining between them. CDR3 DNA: TGTGCCAGCAGCCACAGGCACCCCTCTGGGGCCAACGTCCTGACTTTC. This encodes CASSHRHPSGANVLTF.

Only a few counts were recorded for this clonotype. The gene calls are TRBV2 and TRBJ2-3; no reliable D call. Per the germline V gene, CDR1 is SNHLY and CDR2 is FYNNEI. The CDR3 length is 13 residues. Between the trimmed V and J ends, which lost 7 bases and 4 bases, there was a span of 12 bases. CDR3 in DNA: TGTGCCAGCAAGGTTAACTCGGCAGATACGCAGTATTTT. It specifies CASKVNSADTQYF.

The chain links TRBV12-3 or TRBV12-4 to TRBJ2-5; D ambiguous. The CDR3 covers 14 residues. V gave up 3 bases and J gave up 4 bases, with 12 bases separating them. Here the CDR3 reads CASSFESLRETQYF. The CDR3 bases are TGTGCCAGCAGTTTCGAGAGCCTCCGAGAGACCCAGTACTTC.

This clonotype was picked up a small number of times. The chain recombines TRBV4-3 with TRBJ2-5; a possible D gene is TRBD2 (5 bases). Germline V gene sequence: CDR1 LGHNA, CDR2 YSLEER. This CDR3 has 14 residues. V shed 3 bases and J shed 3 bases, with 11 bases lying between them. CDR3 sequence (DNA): TGCGCCAGCAGCCAGAACGCGGGCAAAGAGACCCAGTACTTC. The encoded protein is CASSQNAGKETQYF.

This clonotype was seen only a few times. The CDR3 protein is CASSESRTGGFGAFF. CDR3 nucleotides: TGTGCCAGCAGTGAATCGAGGACAGGGGGTTTCGGAGCTTTCTTT. V usage is TRBV25-1 and J usage is TRBJ1-1; 10 nucleotides match TRBD1. The CDR3 totals 15 residues. V shed 1 base, J shed 10 bases, and the junction held 9 bases outside the gene matches. CDR1 is MGHDK, CDR2 SYGVNS, per germline.

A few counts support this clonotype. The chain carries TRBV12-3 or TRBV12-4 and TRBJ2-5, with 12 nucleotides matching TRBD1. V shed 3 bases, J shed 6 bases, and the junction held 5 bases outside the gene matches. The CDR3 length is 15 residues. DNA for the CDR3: TGTGCCAGCAGTTTCCCGGGACAGGGGGCGAAGACCCAGTACTTC. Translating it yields CASSFPGQGAKTQYF.

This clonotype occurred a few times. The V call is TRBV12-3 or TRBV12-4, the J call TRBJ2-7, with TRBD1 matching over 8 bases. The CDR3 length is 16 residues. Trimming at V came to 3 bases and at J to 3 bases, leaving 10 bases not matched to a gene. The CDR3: CASSFRRTGLIYEQYF. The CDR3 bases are TGTGCCAGCAGTTTTCGACGGACAGGGTTGATCTACGAGCAGTACTTC.

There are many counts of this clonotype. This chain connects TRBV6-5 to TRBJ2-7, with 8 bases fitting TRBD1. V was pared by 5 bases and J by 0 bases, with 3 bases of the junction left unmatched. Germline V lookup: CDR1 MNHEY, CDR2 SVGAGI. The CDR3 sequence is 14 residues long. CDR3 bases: TGTGCCAGCAGTCAAACAGGGGGCTCCTACGAGCAGTACTTC. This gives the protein CASSQTGGSYEQYF.

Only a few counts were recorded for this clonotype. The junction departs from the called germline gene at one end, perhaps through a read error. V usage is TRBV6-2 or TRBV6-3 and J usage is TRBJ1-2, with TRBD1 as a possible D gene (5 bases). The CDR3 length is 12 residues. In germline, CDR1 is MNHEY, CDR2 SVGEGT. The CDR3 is CASSYLPGTGNF. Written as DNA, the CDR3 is TGTGCCAGCAGTTATCTCCCCGGGACCGGAAACTTC.

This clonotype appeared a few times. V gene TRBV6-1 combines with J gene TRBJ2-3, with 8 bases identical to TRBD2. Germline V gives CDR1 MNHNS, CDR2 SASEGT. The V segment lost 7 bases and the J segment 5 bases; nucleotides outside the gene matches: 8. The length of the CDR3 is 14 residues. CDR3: CASKTGGPGDTQYF. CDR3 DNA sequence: TGTGCCAGCAAAACGGGGGGGCCAGGAGATACGCAGTATTTT.

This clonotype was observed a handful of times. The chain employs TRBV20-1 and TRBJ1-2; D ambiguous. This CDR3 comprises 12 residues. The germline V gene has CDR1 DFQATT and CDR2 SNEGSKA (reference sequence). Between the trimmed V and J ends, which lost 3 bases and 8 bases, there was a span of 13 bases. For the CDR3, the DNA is TGCAGTGCTAGTGTTTCGGCCCTAGGCTACACCTTC. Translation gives CSASVSALGYTF.

The CDR3 spells CASSPKPGGVGTDTQYF. CDR3 in DNA: TGCGCCAGCAGCCCGAAACCCGGGGGGGTGGGCACAGATACGCAGTATTTT. The chain uses TRBV5-1 and TRBJ2-3; 8 nucleotides align to TRBD2. The CDR3 runs 17 residues. V was pared by 4 bases and J by 1 base, with 11 bases of the junction left unmatched. Germline V gene sequence: CDR1 SGHRS, CDR2 YFSETQ. Looking up the rest from reference TRBV5-1 and TRBJ2-3 gives the full variable domain: KAGVTQTPRYLIKTRGQQVTLSCSPISGHRSVSWYQQTPGQGLQFLFEYFSETQRNKGNFPGRFSGRQFSNSRSEMNVSTLELGDSALYLCASSPKPGGVGTDTQYFGPGTRLTVL.

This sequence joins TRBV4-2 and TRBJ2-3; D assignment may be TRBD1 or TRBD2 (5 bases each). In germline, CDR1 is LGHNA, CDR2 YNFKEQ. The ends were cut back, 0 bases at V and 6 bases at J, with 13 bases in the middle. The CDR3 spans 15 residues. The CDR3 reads CASSQDLWGPDTQYF. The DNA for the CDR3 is TGTGCCAGCAGCCAAGATCTTTGGGGACCCGATACGCAGTATTTT.

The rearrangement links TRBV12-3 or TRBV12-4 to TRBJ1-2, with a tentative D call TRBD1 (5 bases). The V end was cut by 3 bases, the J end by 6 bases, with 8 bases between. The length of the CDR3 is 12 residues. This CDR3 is CASSFRGDGYTF. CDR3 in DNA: TGTGCCAGCAGTTTTCGGGGGGATGGCTACACCTTC.

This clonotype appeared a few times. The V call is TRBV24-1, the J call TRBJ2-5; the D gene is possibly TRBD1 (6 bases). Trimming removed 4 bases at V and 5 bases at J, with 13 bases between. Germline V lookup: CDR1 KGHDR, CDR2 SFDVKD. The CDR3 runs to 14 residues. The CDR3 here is CATSDQGKRETQYF. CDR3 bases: TGTGCCACCAGTGACCAGGGGAAAAGGGAGACCCAGTACTTC.

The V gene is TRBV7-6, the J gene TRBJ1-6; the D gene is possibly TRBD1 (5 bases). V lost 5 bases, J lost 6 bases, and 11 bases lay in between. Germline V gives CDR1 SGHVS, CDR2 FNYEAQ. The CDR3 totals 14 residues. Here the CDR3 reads CASSKTVLNSPLHF. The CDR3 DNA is TGTGCCAGCAGCAAGACAGTGCTTAATTCACCCCTCCACTTT.

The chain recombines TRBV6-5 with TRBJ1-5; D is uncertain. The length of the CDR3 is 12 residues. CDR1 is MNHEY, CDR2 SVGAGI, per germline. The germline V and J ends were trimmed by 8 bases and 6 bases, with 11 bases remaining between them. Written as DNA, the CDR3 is TGTGCCAGCTCCCAGCCAAGTCAGCCCCAGCATTTT. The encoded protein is CASSQPSQPQHF.

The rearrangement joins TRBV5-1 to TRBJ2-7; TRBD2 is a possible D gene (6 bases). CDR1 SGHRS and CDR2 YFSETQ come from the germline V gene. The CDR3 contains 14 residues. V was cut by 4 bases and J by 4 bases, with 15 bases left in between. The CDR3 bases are TGCGCCAGCAGCCTTCGGGGGAGTGAATACGAGCAGTACTTC. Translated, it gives CASSLRGSEYEQYF.

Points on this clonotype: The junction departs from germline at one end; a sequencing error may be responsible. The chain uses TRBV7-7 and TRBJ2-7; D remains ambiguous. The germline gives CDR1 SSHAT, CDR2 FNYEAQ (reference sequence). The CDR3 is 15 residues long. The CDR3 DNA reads TGTGCTAGCAGCTTCAATTTGCATCCAAACTACGAGCAGTACTTC. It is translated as CASSFNLHPNYEQYF. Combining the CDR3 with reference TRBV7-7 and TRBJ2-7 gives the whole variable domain GAGVSQSPRYKVTKRGQDVTLRCDPISSHATLYWYQQALGQGPEFLTYFNYEAQPDKSGLPSDRFSAERPEGSISTLTIQRTEQRDSAMYRCASSFNLHPNYEQYFGPGTRLTVT.

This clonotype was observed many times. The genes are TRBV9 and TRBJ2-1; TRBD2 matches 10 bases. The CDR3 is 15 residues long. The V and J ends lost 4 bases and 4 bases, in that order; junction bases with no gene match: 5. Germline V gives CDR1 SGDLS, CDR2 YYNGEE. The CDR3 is CASSLSSGGYNEQFF. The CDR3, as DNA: TGTGCCAGCAGCTTATCTAGCGGGGGATACAATGAGCAGTTCTTC.

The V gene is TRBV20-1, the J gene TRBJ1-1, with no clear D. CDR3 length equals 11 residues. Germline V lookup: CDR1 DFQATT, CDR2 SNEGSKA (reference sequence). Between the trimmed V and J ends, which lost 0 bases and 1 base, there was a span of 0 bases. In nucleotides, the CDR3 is TGCAGTGCTAGAGAGAACACTGAAGCTTTCTTT. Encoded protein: CSARENTEAFF.

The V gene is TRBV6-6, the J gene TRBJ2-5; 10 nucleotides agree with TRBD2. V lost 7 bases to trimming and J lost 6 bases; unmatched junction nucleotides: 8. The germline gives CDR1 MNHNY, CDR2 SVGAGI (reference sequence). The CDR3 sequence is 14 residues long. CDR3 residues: CASTASGGKKTQYF. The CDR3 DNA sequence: TGTGCCAGCACCGCTAGCGGGGGCAAGAAGACCCAGTACTTC.

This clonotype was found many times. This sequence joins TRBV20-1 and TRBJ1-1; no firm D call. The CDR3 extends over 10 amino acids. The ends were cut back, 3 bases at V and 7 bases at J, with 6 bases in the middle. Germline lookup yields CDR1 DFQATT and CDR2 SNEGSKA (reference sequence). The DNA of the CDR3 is TGCAGTGCTAGTCGGAATGAAGCTTTCTTT. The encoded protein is CSASRNEAFF.

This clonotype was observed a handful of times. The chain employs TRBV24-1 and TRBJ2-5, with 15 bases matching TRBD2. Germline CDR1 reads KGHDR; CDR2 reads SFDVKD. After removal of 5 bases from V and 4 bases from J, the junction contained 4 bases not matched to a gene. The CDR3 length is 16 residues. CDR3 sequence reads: CATSGGLAGGVETQYF. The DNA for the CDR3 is TGTGCCACCAGTGGAGGACTAGCGGGGGGGGTAGAGACCCAGTACTTC.

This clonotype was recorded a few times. The CDR3 spells CASSSSGTSQYF. The DNA of the CDR3 is TGCGCCAGCAGCTCCTCCGGGACTAGTCAGTACTTC. The gene calls are TRBV5-1 and TRBJ2-7; 8 nucleotides align to TRBD2. The CDR3 spans 12 residues. Germline CDR1 SGHRS, CDR2 YFSETQ. V lost 3 bases, J lost 10 bases, and 6 bases stayed unmatched.

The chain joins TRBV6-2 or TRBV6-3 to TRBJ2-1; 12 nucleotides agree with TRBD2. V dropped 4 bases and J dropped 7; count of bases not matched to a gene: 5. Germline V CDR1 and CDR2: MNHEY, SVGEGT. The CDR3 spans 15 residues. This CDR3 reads CASSSRLAGANEQFF. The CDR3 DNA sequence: TGTGCCAGCAGTTCACGACTAGCGGGAGCGAATGAGCAGTTCTTC.